This T cell receptor (beta chain) was captured by sequencing in a study of cytomegalovirus exposure and HLA in healthy donors. Study-level background: Among over 350 genotyped donors, around 81% fell in the Caucasian-associated ancestry cluster.

The primer mix had 60 Vbeta and 13 Jbeta primers. Libraries were prepared by immunoSEQ multiplex PCR; TCRdb keeps only in-frame clonotypes and omits some of them. The sample has fewer than 150,000 clones, over 70% seen once; the top ten hold 4.5% to 6.5%. About this clone: Its specificity is not known.

Overall study results and limits: As a later analysis showed, a missense DCLRE1C variant was linked to trimming of TCR beta V- and J-genes. Later work showed greater clonal expansion in HLA-associated TCR beta chains than in equally common others. Available immune exposure information covered CMV serostatus only.

The CDR3 spans 15 residues. V was pared by 2 bases and J by 4 bases, with 12 bases between. Germline lookup yields CDR1 MNHNS and CDR2 SASEGT. What was sequenced was PBMCs. The sequence came from a male donor in good health and CMV-seronegative. V usage is TRBV6-1 and J usage is TRBJ1-3, with TRBD1 as a possible D gene (5 bases). The CDR3: CASSESGRAGNTIYF. Here the CDR3 DNA reads TGTGCCAGCAGTGAATCAGGGCGTGCAGGAAACACCATATATTTT.